The 2 T cell receptor beta chains reported below all come from one sample, sequenced in a study of tumor and adjacent non-tumor tissue in lung cancer. A modified ARM-PCR protocol with three rounds of nested PCR amplified TCRbeta. TCRdb reanalysed the multiplex PCR reads using MiXCR and keeps one entry per CDR3 protein. This table holds about 93,000 distinct CDR3 sequences, roughly 70% found once. No cell sorting was done before RNA was extracted from the tissue. Source material: lung tumor tissue. The receptors here all came from a man between 60 and 75 years old with non-small cell lung cancer.

To note about this clonotype: Germline and junction disagree at one end, which may indicate a read error. This sequence joins TRBV11-2 and TRBJ1-1; D is possibly TRBD1 (5 bases). Germline CDR1 reads SGHAT; CDR2 reads FQNNGV. This CDR3 comprises 15 residues. This CDR3 is CASSLDILRGTEAFF. The CDR3, as DNA: TGTGCTAGCAGCTTAGATATACTGAGGGGCACTGAAGCTTTCTTT. Supplemented by reference TRBV11-2 and TRBJ1-1, the full variable domain reads EAGVAQSPRYKIIEKRQSVAFWCNPISGHATLYWYQQILGQGPKLLIQFQNNGVVDDSQLPKDRFSAERLKGVDSTLKIQPAKLEDSAVYLCASSLDILRGTEAFFGQGTRLTVV.

This chain links TRBV6-1 with TRBJ2-1; D remains unclear. This CDR3 region has 12 residues. Germline-derived CDR1 and CDR2 are MNHNS and SASEGT. Trimming took 10 bases from V and 4 from J, leaving 11 bases between them. The CDR3 sequence is CANMRVYNEQFF. The CDR3 DNA reads as TGTGCCAACATGAGAGTGTACAATGAGCAGTTCTTC.